The 2 T cell receptor beta chains below come from one sample, sequenced in a study of B cell selection in AIRE deficiency. Libraries were prepared by immunoSEQ multiplex PCR; TCRdb keeps only in-frame clonotypes and omits some of them. The table lists about 26,000 clones, roughly 90% of them singletons. Regulatory T cells were sorted as CD4+CD25hiCD127low/negative cells. The specimen sequenced was CD4+CD25+ Tregs sorted from PBMCs. The receptors come from a human donor in good health.

The chain carries TRBV27 and TRBJ1-1; 10 bases are a match to TRBD1. Germline V lookup: CDR1 MNHEY, CDR2 SMNVEV (reference sequence). CDR3 length: 16 residues. J gave up 3 bases and V 2 bases, and 6 bases lay outside the gene matches. The CDR3 sequence: CASSLVGTGVDTEAFF. As DNA, the CDR3 is TGTGCCAGCAGTTTAGTTGGGACAGGGGTGGACACTGAAGCTTTCTTT.

V and J are TRBV27 and TRBJ2-3; 15 nucleotides agree with TRBD2. Germline CDR1 and CDR2: MNHEY and SMNVEV (reference sequence). This CDR3 spans 16 amino acids. V dropped 6 bases and J dropped 1; count of bases not matched to a gene: 2. The CDR3 loop reads CASSWTSGGGTDTQYF. The CDR3, as DNA: TGTGCCAGCAGCTGGACTAGCGGGGGGGGCACAGATACGCAGTATTTT.